The 14 T cell receptor beta chains below all came from one sample that was sequenced in a study of cytomegalovirus exposure and HLA in healthy donors. Primers for the PCR totalled 60 Vbeta and 13 Jbeta. The protocol was immunoSEQ multiplex PCR, while the TCRdb copy is restricted to in-frame clones and leaves out a portion. The table has more than 95,000 clones, roughly 80% seen once. The sample comprised PBMCs. All receptors derive from a man in his late teens or twenties in good health and CMV-seropositive.

The V call is TRBV2, the J call TRBJ2-1; 8 positions match TRBD2. This CDR3 contains 14 residues. In germline, CDR1 is SNHLY, CDR2 FYNNEI. The ends lost 7 bases at V and 6 bases at J; junction bases unmatched: 8. The DNA for the CDR3 is TGTGCCAGCACGGGCGGGGGGCCATTCAATGAGCAGTTCTTC. Amino acids: CASTGGGPFNEQFF.

The V gene is TRBV5-4, the J gene TRBJ1-6, with TRBD1 as a possible D gene (5 bases). The CDR3 has 15 amino acids. Germline V CDR1 and CDR2: SGHNT, YYREEE (reference sequence). V lost 0 bases, J lost 5 bases, and 9 bases lay in between. The CDR3 sequence is CASSLAGNNNSPLHF. The CDR3 DNA reads TGTGCCAGCAGCTTGGCAGGGAACAATAATTCACCCCTCCACTTT.

The chain has TRBV2 and TRBJ2-2; 8 bases agree with TRBD2. With 7 bases clipped from V and 5 bases from J, the junction kept 12 bases outside the gene matches. The length of the CDR3 is 16 residues. Looked up from germline, CDR1 is SNHLY and CDR2 is FYNNEI. CDR3 region: CASKENSGERTGELFF. Written as DNA, the CDR3 is TGTGCCAGCAAGGAAAATAGCGGGGAACGAACCGGGGAGCTGTTTTTT.

The chain combines TRBV19 with TRBJ2-7; 7 nucleotides agree with TRBD2. V lost 6 bases and J lost 4; bases outside the gene matches: 12. Germline values: CDR1 LNHDA, CDR2 SQIVND (reference sequence). The CDR3 totals 15 residues. The chain's CDR3 is CASRDRGAGEYEQYF. The CDR3 nucleotides are TGTGCCAGTAGGGACCGTGGCGCGGGAGAATACGAGCAGTACTTC.

Written as DNA, the CDR3 is TGCAGCGTTCGGGACAGGGGGAAGTACGAGCAGTACTTC. It translates to CSVRDRGKYEQYF. V usage is TRBV29-1 and J usage is TRBJ2-7; 11 bases match TRBD1. This CDR3 has 13 residues. V gave up 5 bases and J gave up 4 bases; unmatched junction bases: 4. The germline V gene encodes CDR1 SQVTM and CDR2 ANQGSEA.

This clone was counted once. The V gene is TRBV25-1, the J gene TRBJ2-2; 13 nucleotides align to TRBD2. The germline V gene has CDR1 MGHDK and CDR2 SYGVNS. The CDR3 contains 17 residues. Unmatched junction bases numbered 13, after V lost 10 bases and J lost 5 bases. CDR3 region: CATKTPTTSGRTGELFF. The CDR3 DNA sequence: TGTGCCACCAAAACCCCCACGACTAGCGGGAGGACCGGGGAGCTGTTTTTT.

This clone has just a few counts. This chain links TRBV5-5 with TRBJ2-7; 10 nucleotides agree with TRBD2. The CDR3 runs to 16 residues. V lost 0 bases to trimming and J lost 6 bases; unmatched junction nucleotides: 9. The germline CDR1 and CDR2 sequences are SGHKS and YYEKEE (reference sequence). The CDR3 reads CASSLGVSGRFGEQYF. The CDR3 coding sequence is TGTGCCAGCAGCTTGGGTGTTAGCGGGAGGTTTGGCGAGCAGTACTTC.

The chain has TRBV5-1 and TRBJ2-7; possibly TRBD2 for D (5 bases). This CDR3 is built from 14 residues. Germline CDR1 reads SGHRS; CDR2 reads YFSETQ. The germline V and J ends were trimmed by 0 bases and 7 bases, with 14 bases remaining between them. The DNA for the CDR3 is TGCGCCAGCAGCTTGGACGGGGTGAGTCCAGAGCAGTACTTC. Amino acid sequence: CASSLDGVSPEQYF.

The CDR3 nucleotides are TGCGCCAGCAGCTCAGGCGAGGGAAGGGCCTACGAGCAGTACTTC. Its translation is CASSSGEGRAYEQYF. The V and J genes are TRBV5-1 and TRBJ2-7; maybe TRBD2 (5 bases). V was trimmed by 3 bases and J by 2 bases, leaving 15 bases between them. This CDR3 has 15 amino acids. In germline, CDR1 is SGHRS, CDR2 YFSETQ.

This chain connects TRBV6-5 to TRBJ1-5, with 7 bases matching TRBD1. Losses at the gene ends were 5 bases for V and 4 bases for J; bases not matched to a gene: 8. The CDR3 loop spans 15 amino acids. Germline V gene lookup returns CDR1 MNHEY and CDR2 SVGAGI. CDR3 in DNA: TGTGCCAGCAGTCCCCGGACAGGTCGAAATCAGCCCCAGCATTTT. Translated: CASSPRTGRNQPQHF.

The rearrangement links TRBV10-3 to TRBJ1-1; 8 bases are a match to TRBD1. CDR3 length equals 15 residues. With V trimmed by 2 bases and J by 5 bases, 7 bases remained unmatched. CDR1 is ENHRY and CDR2 is SYGVKD in the germline V gene. The CDR3 DNA sequence: TGTGCCATCAGTGAGCTCCAGGGGGCCAAGACTGAAGCTTTCTTT. Translation: CAISELQGAKTEAFF.

CDR3 coding DNA: TGCGCCAGCAGCCAAGAAAGCGGAAACGTTCAGGATACGCAGTATTTT. Its translation: CASSQESGNVQDTQYF. The chain combines TRBV4-1 with TRBJ2-3, with D perhaps matching TRBD2 (5 bases). Germline V CDR1 and CDR2: MGHRA, YSYEKL. Trimming took 0 bases from V and 6 from J, leaving 16 bases between them. The CDR3 has 16 amino acids.

The V and J genes are TRBV5-6 and TRBJ2-7; 10 positions match TRBD2. Germline CDR1 is SGHDT and CDR2 is YYEEEE. V trimming: 5 bases; J trimming: 4 bases; junction bases outside the gene matches: 6. The CDR3 has 14 amino acids. The CDR3 sequence: CASRSASGSYEQYF. As DNA, the CDR3 is TGTGCCAGCAGGTCGGCTAGCGGGAGTTACGAGCAGTACTTC.

V usage is TRBV10-1 and J usage is TRBJ1-2, with no clear D. The CDR3 is made up of 13 amino acids. CDR1 WNHNN and CDR2 SYGVQD come from the germline V gene (reference sequence). The germline V and J ends were trimmed by 2 bases and 5 bases, with 9 bases remaining between them. The CDR3 sequence: CASSEDPGYGYTF. The CDR3 DNA reads as TGCGCCAGCAGTGAGGACCCGGGGTATGGCTACACCTTC.